This T cell receptor (beta chain) was sequenced in a study of identical twins. Addition of a universal primer site occurred through template switching, and cDNA carried unique molecular identifiers. TCRdb reprocessed the 5' RACE reads via MiXCR and lists one record per CDR3 protein. The data show around 220,000 distinct CDR3 sequences, roughly a tenth seen once. Sequencing input: memory T cells sorted from blood. The clonotype was recovered from a man aged 50 or older in good health.

The DNA for the CDR3 is TGTGCCAGCAGCTTAAATGCCGGGAAAGAAGCTTTCTTT. It translates to CASSLNAGKEAFF. This rearrangement joins TRBV7-9 to TRBJ1-1; no definite D call. The CDR3 is 13 residues long. Germline-derived CDR1 and CDR2 are SEHNR and FQNEAQ (reference sequence). Trimming cost V 2 bases and J 8 bases, with 12 bases left between them.